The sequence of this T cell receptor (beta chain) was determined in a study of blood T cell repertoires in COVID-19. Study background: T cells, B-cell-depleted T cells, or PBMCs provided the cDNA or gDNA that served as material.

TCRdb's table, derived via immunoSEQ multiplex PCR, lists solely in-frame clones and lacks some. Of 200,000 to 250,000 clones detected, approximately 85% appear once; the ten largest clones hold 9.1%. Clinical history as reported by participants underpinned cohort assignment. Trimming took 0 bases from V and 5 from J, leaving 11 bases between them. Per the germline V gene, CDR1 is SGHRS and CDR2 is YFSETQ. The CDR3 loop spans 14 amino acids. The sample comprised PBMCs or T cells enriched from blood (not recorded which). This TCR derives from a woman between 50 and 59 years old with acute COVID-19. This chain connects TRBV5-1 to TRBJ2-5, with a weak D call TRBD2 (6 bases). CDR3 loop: CASSLVGGGETQYF. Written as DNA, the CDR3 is TGCGCCAGCAGCTTGGTTGGGGGAGGCGAGACCCAGTACTTC. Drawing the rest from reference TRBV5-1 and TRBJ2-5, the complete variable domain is KAGVTQTPRYLIKTRGQQVTLSCSPISGHRSVSWYQQTPGQGLQFLFEYFSETQRNKGNFPGRFSGRQFSNSRSEMNVSTLELGDSALYLCASSLVGGGETQYFGPGTRLLVL.